This T cell receptor (beta chain) was identified in a study of shared clonotypes between healthy human individuals. Trimming removed 4 bases from V and 4 bases from J; junction bases left unmatched: 9. The CDR3 totals 15 residues. Per the germline V gene, CDR1 is LGHNA and CDR2 is YSLEER. Naive CD8 cells were CD45RO-negative, positively selected for CCR7, excluding terminally differentiated effector memory CD45RA+ cells. Measured with immunoSEQ multiplex PCR; TCRdb has only the in-frame clones, and not every one. The profile shows roughly 600,000 clones, 98% of them singletons. The V and J genes are TRBV4-3 and TRBJ2-7, with 8 bases identical to TRBD2. Sequenced material: naive CD8+ T cells sorted from blood. The TCR originated in a man younger than 45 in good health. DNA for the CDR3: TGCGCCAGCAGCCGCAGCCCCGGGACTAGTTACGAGCAGTACTTC. It codes for CASSRSPGTSYEQYF.